The clone carrying this TCR beta chain has at least ten counts. Its antigen is as yet unknown. The sample belongs to a study of human T cells and chemical hapten exposure. Study overall: For sensitization, 2% DPC was applied to a 2 cm by 2 cm patch of upper inner arm skin. DPC (0.01%) was patch tested on the upper back and read at 6 days. Findings of the study overall: Versus controls, expanded TCRs had significantly more large CDR3 similarity clusters.

The germline gives CDR1 SGHAT, CDR2 FQNNGV. The CDR3 consists of 16 residues. The trim removed 4 bases at V and 2 bases at J, leaving 7 bases unmatched. Via MiXCR, TCRdb re-called the RACE reads, giving one row per CDR3 protein. Found here are 62,000 or so distinct CDR3 sequences, about a tenth of them singletons; the top ten hold roughly 5.2%. Time point specified: pre-sensitization, week 0. Treatment denoted: therapeutic diphenylcyclopropenone sensitization with weekly scalp DPC. People who gave samples had alopecia, were 18 to 70 years old, and were suitable for DPC. The genes are TRBV11-2 and TRBJ2-5, with 10 bases matching TRBD2. The material was whole blood, obtained in connection with sensitization to the hapten diphenylcyclopropenone (DPC). The receptor was isolated from a woman aged 45-59 years with alopecia areata. Some clones in this sample may be carry-over from other donors' samples. The CDR3 region is CASSYQTSGFQETQYF. CDR3 nucleotides: TGTGCCAGCAGCTACCAGACTAGCGGGTTTCAAGAGACCCAGTACTTC.